This TCR beta chain was profiled in a study of cytomegalovirus exposure and HLA in healthy donors. Study conclusions and caveats: Overall, approximately 150 TCR beta chains were annotated as cytomegalovirus-associated. According to reports, the classifier identified cytomegalovirus status with high specificity and sensitivity.

Using immunoSEQ multiplex PCR, the repertoire was profiled, and TCRdb retains in-frame clones only, with some absent. The data hold fewer than 400,000 clones, with roughly 86% observed a single time. Of note for this clone: The target antigen is unknown.

V shed 3 bases and J 6 bases; nucleotides not matched to a gene: 6. Germline V gene sequence: CDR1 KGHSH, CDR2 LQKENI. The CDR3 consists of 14 residues. This TCR came from a man aged 25-40 years in good health and CMV-seronegative. The chain employs TRBV18 and TRBJ2-3, with 7 bases fitting TRBD1. The sequenced sample was PBMCs. The DNA of the CDR3 is TGTGCCAGCTCACCGAGACAGGGAAGGGATACGCAGTATTTT. Translated: CASSPRQGRDTQYF. Together with reference TRBV18 and TRBJ2-3, the CDR3 gives the full variable domain: NAGVMQNPRHLVRRRGQEARLRCSPMKGHSHVYWYRQLPEEGLKFMVYLQKENIIDESGMPKERFSAEFPKEGPSILRIQQVVRGDSAAYFCASSPRQGRDTQYFGPGTRLTVL.